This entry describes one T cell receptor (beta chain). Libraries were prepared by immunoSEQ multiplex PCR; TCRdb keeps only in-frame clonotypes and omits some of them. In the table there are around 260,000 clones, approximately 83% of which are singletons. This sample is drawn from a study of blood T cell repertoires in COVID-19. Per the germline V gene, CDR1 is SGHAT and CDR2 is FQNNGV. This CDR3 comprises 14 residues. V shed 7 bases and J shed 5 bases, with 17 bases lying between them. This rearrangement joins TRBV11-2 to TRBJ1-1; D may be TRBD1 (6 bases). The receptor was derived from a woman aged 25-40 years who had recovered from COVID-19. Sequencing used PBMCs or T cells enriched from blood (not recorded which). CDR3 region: CASTKGGVDTEAFF. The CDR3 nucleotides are TGTGCCAGCACCAAAGGGGGGGTGGATACTGAAGCTTTCTTT.